The 18 T cell receptor beta chains in this list originate from one sample, sequenced in a study of blood T cell repertoires in COVID-19. Some clones are missing from TCRdb's copy, which holds only in-frame ones; the method was immunoSEQ multiplex PCR. The sample includes 200,000 to 300,000 clones, around 90% seen only once; the top ten take roughly 0.79%. The sequencing sample was made of peripheral blood. The receptor set was obtained from a man aged 25 to 45 with COVID-19, enrolled during active disease.

The V gene is TRBV6-2 or TRBV6-3, the J gene TRBJ2-3; 8 nucleotides agree with TRBD2. The trim removed 6 bases at V and 2 bases at J, leaving 10 bases unmatched. Germline lookup yields CDR1 MNHEY and CDR2 SVGEGT. The CDR3 consists of 16 residues. CDR3 protein: CASSSRGGTNTDTQYF. CDR3 nucleotides: TGTGCCAGCAGCTCTCGGGGGGGAACGAACACAGATACGCAGTATTTT.

The chain joins TRBV11-2 to TRBJ1-3; possibly TRBD1 for D (5 bases). The CDR3 is made up of 14 amino acids. V was shortened by 3 bases and J by 7 bases, with 13 bases between the two germline ends. CDR1 is SGHAT, CDR2 FQNNGV, per germline. The CDR3 sequence: CASSFGGPLNTIYF. CDR3 DNA sequence: TGTGCCAGCAGCTTCGGGGGACCTCTTAACACCATATATTTT.

The chain recombines TRBV18 with TRBJ2-3; 7 bases fit TRBD1. The CDR3 contains 17 residues. The J segment lost 6 bases and the V segment lost 3 bases, leaving 15 bases of the junction unmatched. From germline, CDR1 is KGHSH and CDR2 LQKENI. The CDR3 region has the DNA TGTGCCAGCTCACCTACAATACCCAACAGGGGTTGGGATACGCAGTATTTT. As protein: CASSPTIPNRGWDTQYF.

With respect to this clone: The same CDR3 is also encoded by other DNA sequences in this sample. V and J are TRBV3-1 (or the pseudogene TRBV3-2) and TRBJ1-5; D call uncertain. The V end was cut by 1 base, the J end by 3 bases, with 7 bases between. Germline V gives CDR1 LGHDT, CDR2 YNNKEL (reference sequence). This CDR3 has 14 residues. The CDR3 sequence is CASSQGLSNQPQHF. In DNA, the CDR3 is TGTGCCAGCAGCCAAGGTCTTTCCAATCAGCCCCAGCATTTT.

This chain links TRBV7-7 with TRBJ1-1; D is undetermined. V was trimmed by 2 bases and J by 3 bases, leaving 7 bases between them. The CDR3 has 13 amino acids. The V gene's germline CDR1 is SSHAT and CDR2 FNYEAQ (reference sequence). CDR3 amino acids: CASSLKSDTEAFF. DNA for the CDR3: TGTGCCAGCAGCTTAAAATCGGACACTGAAGCTTTCTTT.

The gene calls are TRBV5-4 and TRBJ2-7; the match to TRBD2 covers 12 bases. Per germline, CDR1 SGHNT and CDR2 YYREEE (reference sequence). Trimming cost V 1 base and J 2 bases; bases outside gene matches: 4. CDR3 length equals 16 residues. For the CDR3, the DNA is TGTGCCAGCAGCTTGACTAGCGGGGGGCCACCCTACGAGCAGTACTTC. Amino acid sequence: CASSLTSGGPPYEQYF.

The V gene is TRBV9, the J gene TRBJ2-1; 8 nucleotides line up with TRBD2. CDR3 size: 15 residues. Looked up from germline, CDR1 is SGDLS and CDR2 is YYNGEE. V gave up 0 bases and J gave up 8 bases; unmatched junction bases: 7. As DNA, the CDR3 is TGTGCCAGCAGCGTAGAAGACGGGGGGGCCTATGAGCAGTTCTTC. This translates into CASSVEDGGAYEQFF.

The chain links TRBV10-1 to TRBJ2-7; TRBD1 matches at 7 bases. V shed 1 base, J shed 1 base, and the junction held 1 base outside the gene matches. The CDR3 is 14 amino acids. Per germline, CDR1 WNHNN and CDR2 SYGVQD (reference sequence). DNA for the CDR3: TGCGCCAGCAGTGAGTACAGGGGATCCTACGAGCAGTACTTC. Its protein product is CASSEYRGSYEQYF.

The rearrangement links TRBV14 to TRBJ1-2; perhaps TRBD1 as D (6 bases). CDR3 size: 20 residues. With 0 bases removed from V and 0 bases from J, the gap between germline ends came to 23 bases. Germline assignment: CDR1 SGHDN and CDR2 FVKESK. The CDR3 bases are TGTGCCAGCAGCCAAGATAGTCGGGCAGGGGCCTTCAAAGCTAACTATGGCTACACCTTC. Its protein is CASSQDSRAGAFKANYGYTF.

The chain uses TRBV5-4 and TRBJ2-2; perhaps TRBD1 as D (5 bases). The germline gives CDR1 SGHNT, CDR2 YYREEE (reference sequence). The V end lost 2 bases, the J end lost 8 bases, and 10 bases lay between the germline ends. The CDR3 consists of 13 residues. The CDR3 DNA sequence: TGTGCCAGCAGCTTTAAAGGGGCGGGGGAGCTGTTTTTT. It encodes CASSFKGAGELFF.

The J gene is TRBJ1-2, the V gene TRBV11-2; no reliable D call. This CDR3 has 17 amino acids. Per germline, CDR1 SGHAT and CDR2 FQNNGV. V shed 2 bases and J shed 2 bases, with 18 bases lying between them. In DNA, the CDR3 is TGTGCCAGCAGCTTACGGCCCACGGGGTTGGGGAACTATGGCTACACCTTC. Its translation is CASSLRPTGLGNYGYTF.

This clone was detected only once. The V and J genes are TRBV7-9 and TRBJ1-6; D not certain. V lost 6 bases and J 0 bases, leaving 9 bases between the germline ends. CDR3 length: 15 residues. Germline V gene sequence: CDR1 SEHNR, CDR2 FQNEAQ (reference sequence). The CDR3 here is CASSSGSSYNSPLHF. The DNA for the CDR3 is TGTGCCAGCAGTTCGGGAAGCTCCTATAATTCACCCCTCCACTTT.

V gene TRBV5-1 combines with J gene TRBJ1-2; TRBD1 is a possible D gene (5 bases). Germline CDR1 reads SGHRS; CDR2 reads YFSETQ. The CDR3 runs 19 residues. V dropped 4 bases and J dropped 4 bases, with 29 bases sitting between them. DNA of the CDR3: TGCGCCAGCAGCGAGGGATGGGGGGACGTCTTTTCCCCTAGCTATGGCTACACCTTC. It translates to CASSEGWGDVFSPSYGYTF.

The chain combines TRBV3-1 (or the pseudogene TRBV3-2) with TRBJ1-2; possible D gene TRBD1, 6 bases. The CDR3 has 14 amino acids. The V end lost 3 bases, the J end lost 7 bases, and 15 bases lay between the germline ends. CDR1 LGHDT and CDR2 YNNKEL come from the germline V gene (reference sequence). CDR3 protein: CASSHRTVMGGYTF. DNA for the CDR3: TGTGCCAGCAGCCATCGGACAGTGATGGGTGGCTACACCTTC.

The chain recombines TRBV3-1 (or the pseudogene TRBV3-2) with TRBJ1-1, with TRBD1 matching 10 bases. The CDR3 covers 14 residues. V lost 4 bases and J lost 6; bases outside the gene matches: 5. In germline, CDR1 is LGHDT, CDR2 YNNKEL (reference sequence). The CDR3 DNA is TGTGCCAGCAGCCCTCGACAGGGGGCTCCTGAAGCTTTCTTT. Protein product: CASSPRQGAPEAFF.

This chain uses TRBV4-1 with TRBJ1-2, with D possibly matching TRBD1 (5 bases). This CDR3 has 17 residues. The germline V gene has CDR1 MGHRA and CDR2 YSYEKL. The germline V and J ends were trimmed by 1 base and 0 bases, with 15 bases remaining between them. The CDR3 nucleotides are TGCGCCAGCAGCCAAGGACAGATTCGGAATTCTAACTATGGCTACACCTTC. Translation: CASSQGQIRNSNYGYTF.

V gene TRBV11-2 combines with J gene TRBJ1-2; D remains ambiguous. This CDR3 region has 14 residues. V lost 5 bases and J lost 2, with 12 bases in between. Germline CDR1 and CDR2: SGHAT and FQNNGV. The CDR3 loop reads CASSAMTENYGYTF. CDR3 coding DNA: TGTGCCAGCAGCGCCATGACGGAGAACTATGGCTACACCTTC. The full variable domain, rest sourced from reference TRBV11-2 and TRBJ1-2, is EAGVAQSPRYKIIEKRQSVAFWCNPISGHATLYWYQQILGQGPKLLIQFQNNGVVDDSQLPKDRFSAERLKGVDSTLKIQPAKLEDSAVYLCASSAMTENYGYTFGSGTRLTVV.

This clone was observed a single time. The chain uses TRBV7-3 and TRBJ2-1; the D gene is possibly TRBD2 (6 bases). CDR1 and CDR2 (germline): SGHTA, FQGTGA. The CDR3 has 13 residues. V lost 5 bases to trimming and J lost 4 bases, with 9 bases between them. The CDR3 loop reads CASSPAGYNEQFF. The CDR3 DNA follows: TGTGCCAGCAGCCCCGCGGGGTACAATGAGCAGTTCTTC. Using reference TRBV7-3 and TRBJ2-1 for the parts outside the CDR3, the full variable domain is GAGVSQTPSNKVTEKGKYVELRCDPISGHTALYWYRQSLGQGPEFLIYFQGTGAADDSGLPNDRFFAVRPEGSVSTLKIQRTERGDSAVYLCASSPAGYNEQFFGPGTRLTVL.